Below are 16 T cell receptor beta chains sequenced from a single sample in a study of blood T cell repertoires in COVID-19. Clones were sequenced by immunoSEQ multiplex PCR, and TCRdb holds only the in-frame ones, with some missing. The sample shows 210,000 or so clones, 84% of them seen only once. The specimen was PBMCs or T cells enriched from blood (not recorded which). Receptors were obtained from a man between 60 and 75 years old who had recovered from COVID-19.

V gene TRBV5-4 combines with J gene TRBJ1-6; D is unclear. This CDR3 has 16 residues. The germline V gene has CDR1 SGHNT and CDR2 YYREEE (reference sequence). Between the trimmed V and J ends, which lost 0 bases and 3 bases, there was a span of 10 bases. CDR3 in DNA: TGTGCCAGCAGCTTGGGAGCAGCGAGCTATAATTCACCCCTCCACTTT. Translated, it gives CASSLGAASYNSPLHF. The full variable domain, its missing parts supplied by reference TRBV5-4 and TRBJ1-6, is ETGVTQSPTHLIKTRGQQVTLRCSSQSGHNTVSWYQQALGQGPQFIFQYYREEENGRGNFPPRFSGLQFPNYSSELNVNALELDDSALYLCASSLGAASYNSPLHFGNGTRLTVT.

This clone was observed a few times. In DNA form, the CDR3 reads TGTGCCAGCAGTTTTCTACAGAGCGGGGAGCTGTTTTTT. It translates to CASSFLQSGELFF. V is TRBV12-3 or TRBV12-4 and J is TRBJ2-2; D is unresolved. The V and J ends lost 3 bases and 7 bases respectively, with 9 bases between them. The CDR3 runs to 13 residues.

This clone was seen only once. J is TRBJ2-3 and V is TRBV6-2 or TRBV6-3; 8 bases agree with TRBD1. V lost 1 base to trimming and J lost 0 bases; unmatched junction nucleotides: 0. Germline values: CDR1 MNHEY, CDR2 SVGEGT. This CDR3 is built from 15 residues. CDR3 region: CASSYWTGSTDTQYF. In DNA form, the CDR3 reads TGTGCCAGCAGTTACTGGACAGGGAGCACAGATACGCAGTATTTT.

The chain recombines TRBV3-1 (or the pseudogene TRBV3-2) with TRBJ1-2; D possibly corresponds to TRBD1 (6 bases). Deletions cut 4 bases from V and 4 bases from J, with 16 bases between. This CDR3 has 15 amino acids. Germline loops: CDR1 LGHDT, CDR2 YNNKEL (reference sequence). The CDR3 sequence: CASSPDPGGRYGYTF. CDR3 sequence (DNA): TGTGCCAGCAGCCCAGACCCGGGGGGCCGCTATGGCTACACCTTC.

The CDR3 nucleotides read TGCGCCAGCAGCCAAGAAACAGCCACAGATACGCAGTATTTT. As protein: CASSQETATDTQYF. The chain is built from TRBV4-3 and TRBJ2-3; D unresolved. Trimming shortened V by 0 bases and J by 2 bases, and 6 bases separated the two germline ends. CDR3 length: 14 amino acids. Germline CDR1 is LGHNA and CDR2 is YSLEER.

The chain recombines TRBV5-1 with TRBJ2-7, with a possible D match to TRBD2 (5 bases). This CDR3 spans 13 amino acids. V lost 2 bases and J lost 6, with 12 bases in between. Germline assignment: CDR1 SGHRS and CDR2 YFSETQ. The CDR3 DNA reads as TGCGCCAGCAGCTTCGGGGTTGCGGGCGAGCAGTACTTC. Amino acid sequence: CASSFGVAGEQYF.

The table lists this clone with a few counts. The DNA for the CDR3 is TGTGCCAGTAGTATGCGAGCCAGGGAATCACCCCTCCACTTT. Protein product: CASSMRARESPLHF. V gene TRBV19 combines with J gene TRBJ1-6, with D tentatively TRBD1 (5 bases). Germline CDR1 is LNHDA and CDR2 is SQIVND (reference sequence). The V end was cut by 3 bases, the J end by 10 bases, with 13 bases between. The CDR3 covers 14 residues. The whole variable domain, filled in from reference TRBV19 and TRBJ1-6, reads DGGITQSPKYLFRKEGQNVTLSCEQNLNHDAMYWYRQDPGQGLRLIYYSQIVNDFQKGDIAEGYSVSREKKESFPLTVTSAQKNPTAFYLCASSMRARESPLHFGNGTRLTVT.

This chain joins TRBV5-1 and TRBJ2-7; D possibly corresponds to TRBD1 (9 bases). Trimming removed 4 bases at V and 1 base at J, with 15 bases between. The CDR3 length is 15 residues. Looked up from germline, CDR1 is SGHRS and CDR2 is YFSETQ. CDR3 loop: CASSTGGTGSYEQYF. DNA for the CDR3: TGCGCCAGCAGCACGGGGGGGACAGGGTCCTACGAGCAGTACTTC.

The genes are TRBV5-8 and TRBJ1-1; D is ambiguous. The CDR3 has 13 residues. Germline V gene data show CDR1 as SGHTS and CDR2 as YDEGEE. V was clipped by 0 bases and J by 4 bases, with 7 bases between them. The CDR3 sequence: CASSLDFSTEAFF. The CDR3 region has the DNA TGTGCCAGCAGCTTGGACTTCTCCACTGAAGCTTTCTTT.

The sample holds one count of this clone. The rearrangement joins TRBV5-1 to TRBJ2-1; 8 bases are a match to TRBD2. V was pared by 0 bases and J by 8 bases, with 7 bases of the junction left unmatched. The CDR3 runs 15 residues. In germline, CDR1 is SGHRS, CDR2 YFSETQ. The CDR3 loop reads CASSLGGGRFHEQFF. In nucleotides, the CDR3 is TGCGCCAGCAGCTTGGGCGGGGGGCGGTTCCATGAGCAGTTCTTC.

CDR3 amino acids: CASRGQGNTGELFF. The CDR3 DNA follows: TGTGCCAGCAGGGGACAGGGGAACACCGGGGAGCTGTTTTTT. The chain couples TRBV13 to TRBJ2-2, with 9 bases identical to TRBD1. Trimming at V came to 6 bases and at J to 1 base, leaving 0 bases not matched to a gene. The germline gives CDR1 PRHDT, CDR2 FYEKMQ (reference sequence). The CDR3 is 14 amino acids.

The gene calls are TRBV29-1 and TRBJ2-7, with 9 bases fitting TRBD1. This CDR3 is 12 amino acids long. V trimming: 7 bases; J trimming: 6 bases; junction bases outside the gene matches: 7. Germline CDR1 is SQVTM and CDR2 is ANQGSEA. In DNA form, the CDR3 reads TGCAGCGCCGGGACAGGGATCCGCGAGCAGTACTTC. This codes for CSAGTGIREQYF.

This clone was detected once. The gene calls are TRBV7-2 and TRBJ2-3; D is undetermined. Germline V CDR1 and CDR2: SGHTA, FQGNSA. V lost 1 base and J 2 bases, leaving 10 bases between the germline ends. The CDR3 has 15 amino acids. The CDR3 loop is CASSLEAGNTDTQYF. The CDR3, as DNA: TGTGCCAGCAGCTTAGAGGCAGGAAACACAGATACGCAGTATTTT.

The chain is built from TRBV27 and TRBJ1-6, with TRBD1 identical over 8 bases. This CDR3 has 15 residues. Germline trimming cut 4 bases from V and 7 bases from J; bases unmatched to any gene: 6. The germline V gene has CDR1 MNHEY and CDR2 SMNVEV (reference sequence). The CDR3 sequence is CASSSLDRENSPLHF. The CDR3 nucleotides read TGTGCCAGCAGTTCTCTGGACAGGGAAAATTCACCCCTCCACTTT.

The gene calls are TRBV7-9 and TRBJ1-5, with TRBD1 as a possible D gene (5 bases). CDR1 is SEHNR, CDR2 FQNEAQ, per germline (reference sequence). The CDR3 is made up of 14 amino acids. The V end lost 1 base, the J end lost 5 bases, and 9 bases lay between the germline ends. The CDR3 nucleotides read TGTGCCAGCAGCTTAGGAGGAGGGGATCAGCCCCAGCATTTT. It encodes CASSLGGGDQPQHF.

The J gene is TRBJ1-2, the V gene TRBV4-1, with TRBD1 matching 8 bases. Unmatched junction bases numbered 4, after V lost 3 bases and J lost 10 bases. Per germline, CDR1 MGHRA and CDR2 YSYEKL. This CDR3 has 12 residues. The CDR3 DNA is TGCGCCAGCAGCCATGACAGGGGTGACTACACCTTC. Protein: CASSHDRGDYTF.